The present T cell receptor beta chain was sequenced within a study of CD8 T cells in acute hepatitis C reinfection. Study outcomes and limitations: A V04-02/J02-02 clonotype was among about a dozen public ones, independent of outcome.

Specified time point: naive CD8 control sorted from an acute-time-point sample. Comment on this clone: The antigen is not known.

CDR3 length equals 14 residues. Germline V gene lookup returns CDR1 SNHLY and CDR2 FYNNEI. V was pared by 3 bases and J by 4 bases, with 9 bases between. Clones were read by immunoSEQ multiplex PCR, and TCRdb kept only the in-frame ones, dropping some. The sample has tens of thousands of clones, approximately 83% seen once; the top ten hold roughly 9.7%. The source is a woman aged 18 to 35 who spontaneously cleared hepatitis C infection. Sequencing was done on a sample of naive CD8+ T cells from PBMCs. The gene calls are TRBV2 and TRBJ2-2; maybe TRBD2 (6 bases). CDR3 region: CASSDGTATGELFF. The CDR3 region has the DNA TGTGCCAGCAGTGATGGGACTGCCACCGGGGAGCTGTTTTTT.